A single sample is the source of the 14 T cell receptor beta chains below, sequenced in a study of cytomegalovirus exposure and HLA in healthy donors. TCRdb's table, derived via immunoSEQ multiplex PCR, lists solely in-frame clones and lacks some. In the table there are 150,000 to 200,000 clones, approximately 86% of which are singletons. The sample comprised PBMCs. The source of these receptors is a woman aged 18-30 years in good health and CMV-seronegative.

J is TRBJ2-1 and V is TRBV6-4; 8 bases agree with TRBD2. CDR3 size: 15 residues. Germline CDR1 reads MRHNA; CDR2 reads SNTAGT. Unmatched junction bases numbered 7, after V lost 5 bases and J lost 4 bases. The CDR3 here is CASSLSGTLYNEQFF. In nucleotides, the CDR3 is TGTGCCAGCAGTCTTAGCGGGACCTTATACAATGAGCAGTTCTTC.

The chain couples TRBV4-2 to TRBJ2-6; D might be TRBD2 (6 bases). Germline V lookup: CDR1 LGHNA, CDR2 YNFKEQ. Trimming pared 0 bases from V and 4 bases from J, leaving 16 bases between. The CDR3 sequence is 18 residues long. The CDR3 region has the DNA TGTGCCAGCAGCCAAGATCGTCGAGGGGCGGGAGGGGCCAACGTCCTGACTTTC. Its translation is CASSQDRRGAGGANVLTF.

This rearrangement joins TRBV9 to TRBJ2-3, with 7 bases aligning to TRBD2. CDR3 length: 14 residues. Germline CDR1 is SGDLS and CDR2 is YYNGEE. Unmatched junction bases numbered 6, after V lost 4 bases and J lost 4 bases. This chain's CDR3 is CASSWGEGPDTQYF. The CDR3 nucleotides read TGTGCCAGCAGCTGGGGGGAGGGGCCAGATACGCAGTATTTT. The complete variable domain, with remaining parts taken from reference TRBV9 and TRBJ2-3, reads DSGVTQTPKHLITATGQRVTLRCSPRSGDLSVYWYQQSLDQGLQFLIQYYNGEERAKGNILERFSAQQFPDLHSELNLSSLELGDSALYFCASSWGEGPDTQYFGPGTRLTVL.

The chain recombines TRBV9 with TRBJ1-1; 10 nucleotides align to TRBD1. V gave up 4 bases and J gave up 7 bases; unmatched junction bases: 13. The germline gives CDR1 SGDLS, CDR2 YYNGEE. CDR3 length: 16 amino acids. The CDR3 sequence: CASSTTAGTGVGEAFF. The CDR3 DNA follows: TGTGCCAGCAGCACTACCGCCGGGACAGGGGTCGGTGAAGCTTTCTTT.

A remark on this clone: Germline and junction disagree at one end, which may indicate a read error. The chain is built from TRBV2 and TRBJ1-4, with unresolved D. Germline lookup yields CDR1 SNHLY and CDR2 FYNNEI. The CDR3 has 15 residues. CDR3 sequence: CASSEARATSEKLFF. Written as DNA, the CDR3 is TGTGCCAGCAGTGAAGCTCGGGCCACTAGTGAAAAACTGTTTTTT.

The rearrangement joins TRBV2 to TRBJ2-7, with a weak D call TRBD2 (6 bases). The CDR3 consists of 17 residues. With 5 bases removed from V and 0 bases from J, the gap between germline ends came to 20 bases. CDR1 is SNHLY, CDR2 FYNNEI, per germline. The CDR3 reads CASSHPGLLGSSYEQYF. CDR3 in DNA: TGTGCCAGCAGTCACCCGGGACTCCTAGGTAGCTCCTACGAGCAGTACTTC.

The chain joins TRBV4-3 to TRBJ2-1, with 7 nucleotides matching TRBD1. CDR1 and CDR2 (germline): LGHNA, YSLEER. CDR3 length: 15 residues. The V segment lost 4 bases and the J segment 8 bases; nucleotides outside the gene matches: 11. Written as DNA, the CDR3 is TGCGCCAGCAGCCGACTAACGACAGGGATCGATGAGCAGTTCTTC. This encodes CASSRLTTGIDEQFF.

This chain links TRBV29-1 with TRBJ1-4; 9 bases are shared with TRBD1. The germline gives CDR1 SQVTM, CDR2 ANQGSEA. This CDR3 spans 15 amino acids. The V and J ends lost 4 bases and 4 bases, in that order; junction bases with no gene match: 7. In DNA, the CDR3 is TGCAGCGTTGTCATTACAGGGGGCTTTAATGAAAAACTGTTTTTT. Amino acids: CSVVITGGFNEKLFF.

This clone was seen a single time. The chain carries TRBV10-2 and TRBJ2-1; TRBD2 matches 11 bases. Trimming at V came to 10 bases and at J to 8 bases, leaving 16 bases not matched to a gene. Germline V CDR1 and CDR2: WSHSY, SAAADI. CDR3 length equals 16 residues. The CDR3 protein is CATEPRTSGRGDEQFF. The CDR3 coding sequence is TGCGCCACCGAACCACGAACTAGCGGGAGAGGAGATGAGCAGTTCTTC.

The gene calls are TRBV5-1 and TRBJ1-2; weak D call: TRBD1 (6 bases). Per the germline V gene, CDR1 is SGHRS and CDR2 is YFSETQ. Trimming removed 0 bases from V and 10 bases from J, with 13 bases in between. The CDR3 runs to 13 residues. The CDR3 here is CASSLVEGGTYTF. CDR3 DNA sequence: TGCGCCAGCAGCTTGGTCGAAGGGGGAACCTACACCTTC.

V usage is TRBV4-3 and J usage is TRBJ2-7; TRBD2 matches at 7 bases. Germline CDR1 is LGHNA and CDR2 is YSLEER. V trimming: 5 bases; J trimming: 1 base; junction bases outside the gene matches: 8. The CDR3 contains 15 residues. As DNA, the CDR3 is TGCGCCAGCAGCTCAGGACTAGATCGGTCCTACGAGCAGTACTTC. Translation: CASSSGLDRSYEQYF.

The chain carries TRBV10-3 and TRBJ1-1, with D possibly being TRBD1 (5 bases). The CDR3 is 13 residues long. Germline V lookup: CDR1 ENHRY, CDR2 SYGVKD. V gave up 8 bases and J gave up 1 base, with 11 bases separating them. The CDR3 loop reads CAIRGDKNTEAFF. For the CDR3, the DNA is TGTGCCATCCGGGGGGATAAGAACACTGAAGCTTTCTTT.

With respect to this clone: The sample contains more than one DNA sequence encoding this CDR3. The chain has TRBV27 and TRBJ2-2, with TRBD2 as a possible D gene (6 bases). V dropped 2 bases and J dropped 5 bases, with 6 bases sitting between them. This CDR3 comprises 13 residues. CDR1 is MNHEY, CDR2 SMNVEV, per germline (reference sequence). The CDR3 region has the DNA TGTGCCAGCAGTTTAGGGGGGACCGGGGAGCTGTTTTTT. This gives the protein CASSLGGTGELFF.

The rearrangement joins TRBV4-2 to TRBJ2-7, with D tentatively TRBD1 (6 bases). The V end lost 0 bases, the J end lost 8 bases, and 17 bases lay between the germline ends. The CDR3 has 15 residues. Germline lookup yields CDR1 LGHNA and CDR2 YNFKEQ. Here the CDR3 reads CASSQDPDRGAQQYF. The CDR3 DNA reads as TGTGCCAGCAGCCAAGACCCGGACAGAGGTGCCCAGCAGTACTTC.